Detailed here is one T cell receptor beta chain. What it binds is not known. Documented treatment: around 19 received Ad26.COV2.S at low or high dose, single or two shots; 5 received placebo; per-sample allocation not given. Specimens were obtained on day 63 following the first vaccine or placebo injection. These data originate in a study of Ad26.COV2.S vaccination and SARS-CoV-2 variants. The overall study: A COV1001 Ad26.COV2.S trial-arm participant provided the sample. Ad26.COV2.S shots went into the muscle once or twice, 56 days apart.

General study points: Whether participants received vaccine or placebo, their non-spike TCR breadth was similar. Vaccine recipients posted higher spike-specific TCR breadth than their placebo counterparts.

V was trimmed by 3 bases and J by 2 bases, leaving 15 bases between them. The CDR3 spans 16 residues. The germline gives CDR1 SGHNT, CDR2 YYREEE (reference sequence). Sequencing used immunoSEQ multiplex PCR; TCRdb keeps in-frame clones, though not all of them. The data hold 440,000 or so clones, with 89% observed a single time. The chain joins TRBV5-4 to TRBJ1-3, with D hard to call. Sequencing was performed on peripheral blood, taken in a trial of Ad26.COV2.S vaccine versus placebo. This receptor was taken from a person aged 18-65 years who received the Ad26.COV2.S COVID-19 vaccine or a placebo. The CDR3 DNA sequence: TGTGCCAGCAGCTCCTCTGCGGCGCGTCCTGGAAACACCATATATTTT. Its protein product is CASSSSAARPGNTIYF. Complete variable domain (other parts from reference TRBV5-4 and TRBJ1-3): ETGVTQSPTHLIKTRGQQVTLRCSSQSGHNTVSWYQQALGQGPQFIFQYYREEENGRGNFPPRFSGLQFPNYSSELNVNALELDDSALYLCASSSSAARPGNTIYFGEGSWLTVV.